These T cell receptor beta chains were read from a single sample in a study of vaccination and CD4 T cells after COVID-19. TCRdb reprocessed the PCR reads with MiXCR, giving one entry per CDR3 protein. Altogether 7,000 to 9,000 distinct CDR3 sequences are present, 55% to 65% being singletons, with the ten largest covering approximately 20%. No antigens are known for them. The source material was CD4+ T cells from blood, cultured in vitro. The receptors shown here come from a human donor who had recovered from COVID-19. Each CDR3 is given with its conserved first and last residue. A D gene is named only where the DNA matches it firmly. A clone size is listed for some rows: how often the clone was seen (once, few, many), or a class if it is expanded.

V gene: TRBV7-8
D gene: -
J gene: TRBJ1-1
clone size: few
CDR3 protein: CASSLGGRGMNTEAFF
CDR3 DNA: TGTGCCAGCAGCTTAGGCGGCAGGGGCATGAACACTGAAGCTTTCTTT

V gene: TRBV11-3
D gene: TRBD2
J gene: TRBJ2-1
clone size: -
CDR3 protein: CASSLGVTSGSGVYEQFF
CDR3 DNA: TGTGCCAGCAGCTTAGGGGTGACTAGCGGGAGTGGGGTTTATGAGCAGTTCTTC

V gene: TRBV27
D gene: TRBD1
J gene: TRBJ2-7
clone size: -
CDR3 protein: CASSFTRDRAGEQYF
CDR3 DNA: TGTGCCAGCAGTTTTACCCGGGACAGGGCAGGCGAGCAGTACTTC

V gene: TRBV6-5
D gene: -
J gene: TRBJ2-2
clone size: -
CDR3 protein: CASSYSLANTGELFF
CDR3 DNA: TGTGCCAGCAGTTACTCCTTAGCGAACACCGGGGAGCTGTTTTTT

V gene: TRBV2
D gene: TRBD1
J gene: TRBJ1-5
clone size: -
CDR3 protein: CASSDKGARNQPQHF
CDR3 DNA: TGTGCCAGCAGTGATAAGGGGGCAAGGAATCAGCCCCAGCATTTT

V gene: TRBV6-1
D gene: TRBD1
J gene: TRBJ1-1
clone size: -
CDR3 protein: CASRTRTGGTEAFF
CDR3 DNA: TGTGCCAGCAGGACCAGGACAGGGGGGACTGAAGCTTTCTTT

V gene: TRBV20-1
D gene: TRBD1
J gene: TRBJ2-7
clone size: -
CDR3 protein: CSAIRDRAYEQYF
CDR3 DNA: TGCAGTGCCATCCGGGACAGGGCCTACGAGCAGTACTTC

V gene: TRBV21-1
D gene: -
J gene: TRBJ2-7
clone size: once
CDR3 protein: CASSQPKHYEQYF
CDR3 DNA: TGTGCCAGCAGTCAGCCCAAGCACTACGAGCAGTACTTC

V gene: TRBV6-5
D gene: TRBD2
J gene: TRBJ2-3
clone size: once
CDR3 protein: CASSYKGTSNTDTQYF
CDR3 DNA: TGTGCCAGCAGTTACAAGGGGACTAGTAACACAGATACGCAGTATTTT

V gene: TRBV6-1
D gene: TRBD2
J gene: TRBJ2-1
clone size: -
CDR3 protein: CASRDGTSGRGNEQFF
CDR3 DNA: TGTGCCAGCAGGGACGGGACTAGCGGGAGAGGCAATGAGCAGTTCTTC

V gene: TRBV6-4
D gene: TRBD1
J gene: TRBJ2-1
clone size: -
CDR3 protein: CASSDFGGRGRYNEQFF
CDR3 DNA: TGTGCCAGCAGTGACTTCGGGGGCAGGGGGCGATACAATGAGCAGTTCTTC

V gene: TRBV6-5
D gene: -
J gene: TRBJ2-7
clone size: once
CDR3 protein: CASSYATATDTGEQYF
CDR3 DNA: TGTGCCAGCAGTTACGCGACAGCCACAGACACGGGGGAGCAGTACTTC

V gene: TRBV28
D gene: TRBD2
J gene: TRBJ2-4
clone size: -
CDR3 protein: CASNPRGGRGNIQYF
CDR3 DNA: TGTGCCAGCAACCCCCGGGGGGGGCGTGGAAACATTCAGTACTTC

V gene: TRBV20-1
D gene: -
J gene: TRBJ1-1
clone size: -
CDR3 protein: CSASMGHPNTEAFF
CDR3 DNA: TGCAGTGCTAGTATGGGACACCCGAACACTGAAGCTTTCTTT

V gene: TRBV7-2
D gene: TRBD1
J gene: TRBJ1-2
clone size: -
CDR3 protein: CASSLVGQGGGYTF
CDR3 DNA: TGTGCCAGCAGCCTTGTTGGGCAGGGGGGTGGCTACACCTTC

V gene: TRBV10-3
D gene: -
J gene: TRBJ1-3
clone size: -
CDR3 protein: CAISPDRTYSGNTIYF
CDR3 DNA: TGTGCCATCAGTCCCGACAGGACTTACTCTGGAAACACCATATATTTT

V gene: TRBV10-1
D gene: -
J gene: TRBJ1-2
clone size: -
CDR3 protein: CASSPGTARYGYTF
CDR3 DNA: TGCGCCAGCAGCCCCGGGACGGCCCGCTATGGCTACACCTTC

V gene: TRBV7-6
D gene: -
J gene: TRBJ2-5
clone size: once
CDR3 protein: CASSSIASLGETQYF
CDR3 DNA: TGTGCCAGCAGCTCTATAGCGTCTTTGGGTGAGACCCAGTACTTC

V gene: TRBV6-1
D gene: -
J gene: TRBJ1-2
clone size: -
CDR3 protein: CASRADHYGYTF
CDR3 DNA: TGTGCCAGCAGAGCGGACCACTATGGCTACACCTTC

V gene: TRBV6-5
D gene: -
J gene: TRBJ2-3
clone size: -
CDR3 protein: CASSYRPISTDTQYF
CDR3 DNA: TGTGCCAGCAGTTACCGGCCAATCAGCACAGATACGCAGTATTTT

V gene: TRBV5-1
D gene: TRBD2
J gene: TRBJ2-5
clone size: -
CDR3 protein: CASSGTSKGETQYF
CDR3 DNA: TGCGCCAGCTCCGGGACTAGCAAGGGAGAGACCCAGTACTTC

V gene: TRBV6-5
D gene: -
J gene: TRBJ2-1
clone size: once
CDR3 protein: CASSYSWAASSYNEQFF
CDR3 DNA: TGTGCCAGCAGTTACTCCTGGGCAGCGAGCTCCTACAATGAGCAGTTCTTC

V gene: TRBV6-2/TRBV6-3
D gene: -
J gene: TRBJ1-5
clone size: few
CDR3 protein: CASSWSRVGQPQHF
CDR3 DNA: TGTGCCAGCAGTTGGTCCAGGGTGGGGCAGCCCCAGCATTTT

V gene: TRBV6-5
D gene: TRBD2
J gene: TRBJ2-3
clone size: -
CDR3 protein: CASSYSEGATPSGTLDTQYF
CDR3 DNA: TGTGCCAGCAGTTACTCGGAGGGGGCCACTCCTAGCGGGACTTTAGATACGCAGTATTTT

V gene: TRBV6-2/TRBV6-3
D gene: TRBD1
J gene: TRBJ1-1
clone size: once
CDR3 protein: CASSPRQGALNTEAFF
CDR3 DNA: TGTGCCAGCAGTCCTAGACAGGGCGCGTTGAACACTGAAGCTTTCTTT

V gene: TRBV7-2
D gene: TRBD1
J gene: TRBJ2-5
clone size: -
CDR3 protein: CASSLVGTVQETQYF
CDR3 DNA: TGTGCCAGCAGCTTAGTAGGGACAGTGCAAGAGACCCAGTACTTC

V gene: TRBV4-3
D gene: -
J gene: TRBJ2-1
clone size: large
CDR3 protein: CASSHLGAAAYNEQFF
CDR3 DNA: TGCGCCAGCAGCCACCTCGGGGCGGCCGCTTACAATGAGCAGTTCTTC

V gene: TRBV5-4
D gene: TRBD2
J gene: TRBJ2-2
clone size: -
CDR3 protein: CASSLFGSRGGTGELFF
CDR3 DNA: TGTGCCAGCAGCTTGTTCGGTTCCCGCGGGGGCACCGGGGAGCTGTTTTTT

V gene: TRBV23-1
D gene: -
J gene: TRBJ2-1
clone size: large
CDR3 protein: CASSCFEEPIGNEQFF
CDR3 DNA: TGCGCCAGCTCTTGCTTCGAGGAACCTATTGGCAATGAGCAGTTCTTC

V gene: TRBV6-2/TRBV6-3
D gene: -
J gene: TRBJ2-2
clone size: -
CDR3 protein: CASSYLGQNTGELFF
CDR3 DNA: TGTGCCAGCAGTTACTTGGGACAAAACACCGGGGAGCTGTTTTTT

V gene: TRBV19
D gene: TRBD1
J gene: TRBJ2-7
clone size: few
CDR3 protein: CASSFDPGQGRYEQYF
CDR3 DNA: TGTGCCAGTAGTTTCGACCCGGGACAGGGTCGGTACGAGCAGTACTTC

V gene: TRBV20-1
D gene: -
J gene: TRBJ1-5
clone size: -
CDR3 protein: CSARDIFAGPYSNQPQHF
CDR3 DNA: TGCAGTGCTAGAGATATCTTCGCAGGGCCTTATAGCAATCAGCCCCAGCATTTT

V gene: TRBV24-1
D gene: -
J gene: TRBJ2-1
clone size: once
CDR3 protein: CATSDPGTEQFF
CDR3 DNA: TGTGCCACCAGTGATCCCGGGACGGAGCAGTTCTTC

V gene: TRBV12-3/TRBV12-4
D gene: TRBD1
J gene: TRBJ2-3
clone size: -
CDR3 protein: CASRKDRGITDTQYF
CDR3 DNA: TGTGCCAGCAGAAAGGACAGGGGTATCACAGATACGCAGTATTTT

V gene: TRBV5-4
D gene: -
J gene: TRBJ2-3
clone size: -
CDR3 protein: CASSLVGAATQYF
CDR3 DNA: TGTGCCAGCAGCTTGGTAGGGGCGGCTACGCAGTATTTT

V gene: TRBV4-2
D gene: TRBD2
J gene: TRBJ2-5
clone size: once
CDR3 protein: CASSQDRGGQETQYF
CDR3 DNA: TGTGCCAGCAGCCAAGATCGGGGGGGCCAAGAGACCCAGTACTTC

V gene: TRBV6-1
D gene: TRBD1
J gene: TRBJ1-5
clone size: once
CDR3 protein: CASVRDSQNQPQHF
CDR3 DNA: TGTGCCAGCGTCCGGGACAGTCAAAATCAGCCCCAGCATTTT

V gene: TRBV12-3/TRBV12-4
D gene: -
J gene: TRBJ1-2
clone size: -
CDR3 protein: CASSLGSYLNYGYTF
CDR3 DNA: TGTGCCAGCAGTTTAGGTAGCTATTTAAACTATGGCTACACCTTC

V gene: TRBV14
D gene: -
J gene: TRBJ1-1
clone size: few
CDR3 protein: CASSQEFMGRGSNTEAFF
CDR3 DNA: TGTGCCAGCAGCCAAGAATTTATGGGTAGGGGGAGTAACACTGAAGCTTTCTTT

V gene: TRBV20-1
D gene: TRBD1
J gene: TRBJ1-5
clone size: -
CDR3 protein: CSARDSSTGLGQPQHF
CDR3 DNA: TGCAGTGCTAGAGATTCCTCGACAGGGTTGGGGCAGCCCCAGCATTTT

V gene: TRBV4-3
D gene: TRBD1
J gene: TRBJ1-2
clone size: -
CDR3 protein: CASSQGGGQRTYGYTF
CDR3 DNA: TGCGCCAGCAGCCAAGGAGGGGGACAGCGGACCTATGGCTACACCTTC

V gene: TRBV6-1
D gene: -
J gene: TRBJ2-7
clone size: -
CDR3 protein: CASSPGLFSQQYF
CDR3 DNA: TGTGCCAGCAGTCCCGGGCTGTTCTCCCAGCAGTACTTC

V gene: TRBV12-3/TRBV12-4
D gene: -
J gene: TRBJ1-1
clone size: once
CDR3 protein: CASSLGGRQTEAFF
CDR3 DNA: TGTGCCAGCAGTTTGGGGGGGAGGCAGACTGAAGCTTTCTTT

V gene: TRBV6-5
D gene: TRBD2
J gene: TRBJ2-7
clone size: -
CDR3 protein: CASSYTIHSGRPYEQYF
CDR3 DNA: TGTGCCAGCAGTTACACCATACACTCCGGGAGGCCCTACGAGCAGTACTTC

V gene: TRBV19
D gene: TRBD1
J gene: TRBJ2-3
clone size: -
CDR3 protein: CASSSQGADTQYF
CDR3 DNA: TGTGCCAGTAGTTCCCAGGGGGCAGATACGCAGTATTTT

V gene: TRBV20-1
D gene: -
J gene: TRBJ2-6
clone size: -
CDR3 protein: CSARDHRAGANVLTF
CDR3 DNA: TGCAGTGCTAGAGATCATAGAGCTGGGGCCAACGTCCTGACTTTC

V gene: TRBV7-2
D gene: -
J gene: TRBJ2-5
clone size: -
CDR3 protein: CASSPTAYQETQYF
CDR3 DNA: TGTGCCAGCAGCCCCACTGCGTACCAAGAGACCCAGTACTTC

V gene: TRBV4-1
D gene: TRBD1
J gene: TRBJ1-1
clone size: -
CDR3 protein: CASSQERMGQAFVAFF
CDR3 DNA: TGCGCCAGCAGCCAGGAACGGATGGGACAGGCTTTTGTAGCTTTCTTT

V gene: TRBV7-2
D gene: -
J gene: TRBJ1-4
clone size: -
CDR3 protein: CASSLRAGGANEKLFF
CDR3 DNA: TGTGCCAGCAGCTTAAGGGCGGGGGGGGCTAATGAAAAACTGTTTTTT

V gene: TRBV7-6
D gene: -
J gene: TRBJ1-3
clone size: -
CDR3 protein: CASSPNGNTIYF
CDR3 DNA: TGTGCCAGCAGCCCGAATGGAAACACCATATATTTT

V gene: TRBV6-4
D gene: -
J gene: TRBJ2-7
clone size: -
CDR3 protein: CAIFWREHPYEQYF
CDR3 DNA: TGTGCCATCTTTTGGAGGGAGCACCCCTACGAGCAGTACTTC

V gene: TRBV27
D gene: -
J gene: TRBJ2-7
clone size: -
CDR3 protein: CASSLLPGSVSYEQYF
CDR3 DNA: TGTGCCAGCAGTCTTTTACCGGGATCCGTTTCCTACGAGCAGTACTTC

V gene: TRBV28
D gene: -
J gene: TRBJ1-2
clone size: -
CDR3 protein: CASSLSQGTRGYTF
CDR3 DNA: TGTGCCAGCAGTTTATCACAGGGTACGCGAGGCTACACCTTC

V gene: TRBV19
D gene: -
J gene: TRBJ1-5
clone size: -
CDR3 protein: CATRGYNQPQHF
CDR3 DNA: TGTGCCACCCGGGGTTACAATCAGCCCCAGCATTTT

V gene: TRBV7-2
D gene: -
J gene: TRBJ1-2
clone size: once
CDR3 protein: CASSFSQTYGYTF
CDR3 DNA: TGTGCCAGCAGCTTCTCACAGACCTATGGCTACACCTTC

V gene: TRBV24-1
D gene: -
J gene: TRBJ2-1
clone size: few
CDR3 protein: CATSPRGNEQFF
CDR3 DNA: TGTGCCACCAGCCCCCGGGGGAATGAGCAGTTCTTC

V gene: TRBV19
D gene: -
J gene: TRBJ2-7
clone size: medium-sized
CDR3 protein: CASSFGGGAQYF
CDR3 DNA: TGTGCCAGTAGTTTTGGCGGCGGCGCGCAGTACTTC

V gene: TRBV6-5
D gene: -
J gene: TRBJ1-1
clone size: -
CDR3 protein: CASSYDRNTEAFF
CDR3 DNA: TGTGCCAGCAGCTACGACAGAAACACTGAAGCTTTCTTT

V gene: TRBV3-1
D gene: -
J gene: TRBJ1-1
clone size: -
CDR3 protein: CASSRNSMGGNTEAFF
CDR3 DNA: TGTGCCAGCAGCCGAAACTCCATGGGAGGGAACACTGAAGCTTTCTTT

V gene: TRBV20-1
D gene: -
J gene: TRBJ2-7
clone size: -
CDR3 protein: CSARDWQSSYEQYF
CDR3 DNA: TGCAGTGCTAGGGACTGGCAGAGCTCCTACGAGCAGTACTTC